Presented here are 10 T cell receptor beta chains from one specimen sequenced in a study of response to subunit inactivated influenza vaccine (dated by TCRdb to 2016 to 2019). The library was made by RT-PCR. Reads for this sample came from an Illumina HiSeq 2500. TCRdb cleaned the public reads at Q25 with fastp, built clones with MiXCR and kept in-frame beta chains. Merged by CDR3 protein, the rows form single entries marked with the most common genes and DNA. Here the sample has hundreds of thousands of distinct CDR3 sequences; about 10% occur a single time. The top ten hold about 9.4% of the sample. The material was PBMCs from blood, obtained on the day of vaccination. The receptors here all came from a middle-aged man who received an inactivated influenza vaccine. Donor details come from another sample of the same person, matched by shared clones.

This clonotype has more than one count but fewer than ten. The chain recombines TRBV6-5 with TRBJ2-5; weak D call: TRBD1 (6 bases). The CDR3 sequence is 14 residues long. V lost 8 bases and J 1 base, leaving 14 bases between the germline ends. From germline, CDR1 is MNHEY and CDR2 SVGAGI. CDR3 sequence (DNA): TGTGCCAGCGAGTTACGAGGGGGCCAAGAGACCCAGTACTTC. It yields the protein CASELRGGQETQYF.

This clonotype occurred a few times. The chain combines TRBV29-1 with TRBJ2-7; D might be TRBD1 (6 bases). From germline, CDR1 is SQVTM and CDR2 ANQGSEA. V was cut by 2 bases and J by 0 bases, with 17 bases left in between. The CDR3 length is 16 residues. CDR3 in amino acids: CSVEFRSRGNSYEQYF. The CDR3 region has the DNA TGCAGCGTTGAATTTCGAAGCAGGGGCAACTCCTACGAGCAGTACTTC.

J is TRBJ2-7 and V is TRBV5-8; either TRBD1 or TRBD2 may fit D (5 bases each). The ends were cut back, 4 bases at V and 3 bases at J, with 14 bases in the middle. CDR1 and CDR2 (germline): SGHTS, YDEGEE. The CDR3 totals 14 residues. CDR3: CASSPSGRFYEQYF. The CDR3, as DNA: TGTGCCAGCAGCCCATCGGGACGTTTCTACGAGCAGTACTTC. The variable domain in full, with the rest retrieved from reference TRBV5-8 and TRBJ2-7, is EAGVTQSPTHLIKTRGQQATLRCSPISGHTSVYWYQQALGLGLQFLLWYDEGEERNRGNFPPRFSGRQFPNYSSELNVNALELEDSALYLCASSPSGRFYEQYFGPGTRLTVT.

V and J are TRBV2 and TRBJ2-6; 10 bases line up with TRBD1. Germline CDR1 reads SNHLY; CDR2 reads FYNNEI. This CDR3 is built from 15 residues. The CDR3 DNA sequence: TGTGCATGGACAGGGGGTGCATCTGGGGCCAACGTCCTGACTTTC. The encoded protein is CAWTGGASGANVLTF.

In DNA form, the CDR3 reads TGTGCCACCAGTGAACAGGGACAGGGGGCCGATGAGCAGTTCTTC. Residues: CATSEQGQGADEQFF. The rearrangement uses TRBV24-1 and TRBJ2-1; TRBD1 matches at 12 bases. The CDR3 has 15 residues. J gave up 8 bases and V 4 bases, and 5 bases lay outside the gene matches. Per the germline V gene, CDR1 is KGHDR and CDR2 is SFDVKD.

This clonotype showed up just a few times. The chain recombines TRBV6-1 with TRBJ2-5; D remains unclear. The CDR3 is 15 residues long. From germline, CDR1 is MNHNS and CDR2 SASEGT. V lost 8 bases, J lost 0 bases, and 16 bases lay in between. CDR3 coding DNA: TGTGCCAGCTCCAGATTGGTCTCGTACCAAGAGACCCAGTACTTC. Translation gives CASSRLVSYQETQYF.

The genes are TRBV7-9 and TRBJ1-3; D gene unclear. Looked up from germline, CDR1 is SEHNR and CDR2 is FQNEAQ (reference sequence). V gave up 6 bases and J gave up 0 bases, with 9 bases separating them. This CDR3 has 14 residues. The CDR3 sequence: CASRAGSSGNTIYF. For the CDR3, the DNA is TGTGCCAGCAGAGCGGGTTCCTCTGGAAACACCATATATTTT.

The rearrangement joins TRBV15 to TRBJ1-5, with 11 bases identical to TRBD1. Germline values: CDR1 LNHNV, CDR2 YYDKDF (reference sequence). The CDR3 loop spans 15 amino acids. After removal of 1 base from V and 11 bases from J, the junction contained 7 bases not matched to a gene. CDR3 bases: TGTGCCACCAGCAGAGGAACGGGACAGGGGGTGTCCCAGCATTTT. This translates into CATSRGTGQGVSQHF.

This clonotype has more than one count but fewer than ten. The J gene is TRBJ1-2, the V gene TRBV7-2; 7 nucleotides align to TRBD1. V lost 5 bases, J lost 2 bases, and 5 bases stayed unmatched. CDR1 and CDR2 from the germline V gene are SGHTA and FQGNSA. The CDR3 runs to 14 residues. The DNA for the CDR3 is TGTGCCAGCAGCGACCCGGGACAGAACTATGGCTACACCTTC. This encodes CASSDPGQNYGYTF.

This clonotype was seen more than once but under ten times. The chain couples TRBV28 to TRBJ2-3, with D perhaps TRBD2 (5 bases). Germline V gives CDR1 MDHEN, CDR2 SYDVKM. V was cut by 7 bases and J by 3 bases, with 20 bases left in between. The CDR3 covers 16 residues. CDR3 sequence: CASNPWGDSLTDTQYF. The DNA of the CDR3 is TGTGCCAGCAACCCTTGGGGAGATTCACTGACAGATACGCAGTATTTT.